This TCR beta chain came from a study of blood T cell repertoires in COVID-19. This CDR3 is built from 14 residues. Germline V gives CDR1 GTSNPN, CDR2 SVGIG (reference sequence). Trimming took 6 bases from V and 10 from J; bases not matched to a gene: 9. Some clones are missing from TCRdb's copy, which holds only in-frame ones; the method was immunoSEQ multiplex PCR. Among about 75,000 clones listed, over 65% were seen once. This sequence joins TRBV30 and TRBJ1-6; 10 nucleotides agree with TRBD1. Sequencing was done on a sample of peripheral blood. This TCR derives from a human donor with acute or convalescent COVID-19. The donor label of this sample is uncertain. CDR3 nucleotide sequence: TGTGCCTGCCCGACAGGGGGCCAAGCGTCACCCCTCCACTTT. Protein sequence: CACPTGGQASPLHF.